This TCR beta chain was sequenced in a study of control samples from healthy donors and cancer patients. The CDR3 spans 12 residues. V lost 2 bases, J lost 6 bases, and 6 bases lay in between. CDR1 and CDR2 (germline): SGHAT, FQDESV (reference sequence). Generated by immunoSEQ multiplex PCR, the TCRdb table keeps only in-frame clones and is missing some. The sample lists about 150,000 clones, approximately 88% occurring once. The receptor was isolated from a man aged 25 to 40 in good health. The chain recombines TRBV11-1 with TRBJ2-3; D gene unclear. Specimen: blood. DNA for the CDR3: TGTGCCAGCAGCTTAATATCTGATACGCAGTATTTT. Protein sequence: CASSLISDTQYF.